This section outlines one TCR beta chain sequence together with its context. This table comes from immunoSEQ multiplex PCR, and its TCRdb copy is limited to in-frame clones, with some not included. The data hold about 78,000 clones, with roughly 86% observed a single time. The data belong to a study of blood T cell repertoires in COVID-19. Germline lookup yields CDR1 LGHDT and CDR2 YNNKEL (reference sequence). V was pared by 0 bases and J by 3 bases, with 5 bases of the junction left unmatched. The CDR3 is 16 residues long. The V call is TRBV3-1 (or the pseudogene TRBV3-2), the J call TRBJ2-1; 7 nucleotides agree with TRBD1. The clonotype was recovered from a woman aged 60-70 years with acute or convalescent COVID-19. The specimen was peripheral blood. Here the CDR3 DNA reads TGTGCCAGCAGCCAAGATTGGGGACAGAACTACAATGAGCAGTTCTTC. It is translated as CASSQDWGQNYNEQFF.